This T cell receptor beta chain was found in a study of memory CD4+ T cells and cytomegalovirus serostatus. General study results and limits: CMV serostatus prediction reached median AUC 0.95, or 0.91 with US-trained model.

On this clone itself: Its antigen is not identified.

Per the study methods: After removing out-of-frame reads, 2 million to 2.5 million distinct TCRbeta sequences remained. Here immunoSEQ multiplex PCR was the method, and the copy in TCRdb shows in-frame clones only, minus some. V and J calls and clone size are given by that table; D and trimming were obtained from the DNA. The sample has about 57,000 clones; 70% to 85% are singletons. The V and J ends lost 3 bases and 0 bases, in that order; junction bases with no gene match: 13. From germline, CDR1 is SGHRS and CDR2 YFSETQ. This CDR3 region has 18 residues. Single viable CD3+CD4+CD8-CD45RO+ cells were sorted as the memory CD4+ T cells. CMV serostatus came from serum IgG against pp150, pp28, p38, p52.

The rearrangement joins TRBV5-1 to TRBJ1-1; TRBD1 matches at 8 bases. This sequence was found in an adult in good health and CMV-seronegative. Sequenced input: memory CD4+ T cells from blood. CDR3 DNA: TGCGCCAGCAGCTGGGGGGCCGACAGGGGTCACATGAACACTGAAGCTTTCTTT. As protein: CASSWGADRGHMNTEAFF.